This is a list of T cell receptor beta chains from one sample in a study of T cells in localized non-small cell lung cancer. TCRdb keeps only in-frame clones here, not all; method: immunoSEQ multiplex PCR. Of 1,500 to 2,000 clones listed, less than 40% were seen once; the top ten hold about 13%. The sequenced sample was lung tumor tissue, obtained before any cancer treatment. The receptors come from a woman aged 35-75 years with stage I lung adenocarcinoma. CDR3s include the opening cysteine and the closing phenylalanine or tryptophan. Fields, in order: CDR3 length, D gene, V gene, clone size, J gene, CDR3 protein, CDR3 DNA. The D gene is left open where the match is weak. The listing skips clone size in some rows; elsewhere it reads once, few, many or a size class.

CDR3 length: 14; D gene: -; V gene: TRBV6-8; clone size: few; J gene: TRBJ2-3; CDR3 protein: CASSDIASTDTQYF; CDR3 DNA: TGTGCCAGCAGTGACATTGCTAGCACAGATACGCAGTATTTT
CDR3 length: 16; D gene: -; V gene: TRBV28; clone size: -; J gene: TRBJ2-5; CDR3 protein: CASSPSPGHSPGTQYF; CDR3 DNA: TGTGCCAGCAGTCCCTCCCCGGGACATAGTCCGGGGACCCAGTACTTC
CDR3 length: 13; D gene: -; V gene: TRBV14; clone size: -; J gene: TRBJ1-1; CDR3 protein: CASSQSSSTEAFF; CDR3 DNA: TGTGCCAGCAGCCAAAGTTCATCCACTGAAGCTTTCTTT
CDR3 length: 16; D gene: -; V gene: TRBV11-3; clone size: -; J gene: TRBJ2-2; CDR3 protein: CASSVRQVVSTGELFF; CDR3 DNA: TGTGCCAGCAGCGTTCGACAGGTCGTCTCCACCGGGGAGCTGTTTTTT
CDR3 length: 13; D gene: -; V gene: TRBV14; clone size: once; J gene: TRBJ1-2; CDR3 protein: CASSQGGIHGYTF; CDR3 DNA: TGTGCCAGCAGCCAAGGGGGGATCCATGGCTACACCTTC
CDR3 length: 14; D gene: TRBD1; V gene: TRBV19; clone size: -; J gene: TRBJ2-5; CDR3 protein: CASSIPGGDETQYF; CDR3 DNA: TGTGCCAGTAGTATCCCAGGGGGCGATGAGACCCAGTACTTC
CDR3 length: 17; D gene: TRBD2; V gene: TRBV9; clone size: -; J gene: TRBJ2-1; CDR3 protein: CASSDEGLRGGHDEQFF; CDR3 DNA: TGTGCCAGCAGCGACGAGGGGCTGCGGGGGGGCCATGATGAGCAGTTCTTC
CDR3 length: 14; D gene: -; V gene: TRBV11-3; clone size: medium-sized; J gene: TRBJ1-4; CDR3 protein: CASSFKGSNEKLFF; CDR3 DNA: TGTGCCAGCAGCTTCAAGGGTTCTAATGAAAAACTGTTTTTT
CDR3 length: 15; D gene: -; V gene: TRBV6-8; clone size: -; J gene: TRBJ2-7; CDR3 protein: CASSTQPGGYHEQYF; CDR3 DNA: TGTGCCAGCAGTACCCAACCCGGAGGGTATCATGAACAGTACTTC
CDR3 length: 15; D gene: -; V gene: TRBV9; clone size: few; J gene: TRBJ2-2; CDR3 protein: CASSEGQGNTGELFF; CDR3 DNA: TGTGCCAGCAGTGAAGGCCAGGGGAACACCGGGGAGCTGTTTTTT
CDR3 length: 12; D gene: -; V gene: TRBV9; clone size: few; J gene: TRBJ2-1; CDR3 protein: CASSSFHNEQFF; CDR3 DNA: TGTGCCAGCAGCTCCTTCCACAATGAGCAGTTCTTC
CDR3 length: 13; D gene: -; V gene: TRBV19; clone size: -; J gene: TRBJ2-2; CDR3 protein: CASSIRIKGELFF; CDR3 DNA: TGTGCCAGTAGTATTAGAATTAAGGGGGAGCTGTTTTTT
CDR3 length: 14; D gene: TRBD1; V gene: TRBV6-8; clone size: few; J gene: TRBJ2-2; CDR3 protein: CASSVTGERGELFF; CDR3 DNA: TGTGCCAGCAGTGTGACAGGGGAACGTGGGGAGCTGTTTTTT
CDR3 length: 14; D gene: TRBD1; V gene: TRBV30; clone size: once; J gene: TRBJ1-2; CDR3 protein: CAWTGTGKNYGYTF; CDR3 DNA: TGTGCCTGGACCGGGACAGGAAAAAACTATGGCTACACCTTC